One and the same sample provided the 31 T cell receptor beta chains below, sequenced in a study of vaccination effects on CD4 cells after COVID-19. Following 10 days of culture, CD4+ T cells were isolated. Each person got two doses of an mRNA SARS-CoV-2 vaccine, BNT162b2 or mRNA-1273. Sequencing used immunoSEQ multiplex PCR; TCRdb keeps in-frame clones, though not all of them. The table shows about 40,000 clones, with around two thirds occurring only once. The antigens of these receptors remain unknown. The sequencing here drew on CD4+ T cells from PBMCs cultured without peptide, taken after COVID-19 vaccination. The receptors originated from a human donor who received a COVID-19 vaccine.

This clone was detected only once. V is TRBV2 and J is TRBJ2-1; 8 bases are a match to TRBD2. Germline V lookup: CDR1 SNHLY, CDR2 FYNNEI. The CDR3 contains 14 residues. After removal of 2 bases from V and 7 bases from J, the junction contained 4 bases not matched to a gene. CDR3: CASSEPAGANEQFF. The CDR3 DNA is TGTGCCAGCAGTGAACCAGCGGGAGCAAATGAGCAGTTCTTC.

V gene TRBV5-8 combines with J gene TRBJ2-3; 13 bases are shared with TRBD2. V lost 3 bases and J lost 4; bases outside the gene matches: 2. The V gene's germline CDR1 is SGHTS and CDR2 YDEGEE. This CDR3 is 15 amino acids long. The CDR3, as DNA: TGTGCCAGCAGCTCGGGACTAGCGGGACCAGATACGCAGTATTTT. Translated, it gives CASSSGLAGPDTQYF.

V usage is TRBV2 and J usage is TRBJ2-5, with D hard to call. Germline values: CDR1 SNHLY, CDR2 FYNNEI. This CDR3 spans 15 amino acids. V was cut by 1 base and J by 2 bases, with 11 bases left in between. The CDR3 sequence: CASSEGRLRQETQYF. The CDR3, as DNA: TGTGCCAGCAGTGAAGGTCGGCTCAGGCAAGAGACCCAGTACTTC.

The chain uses TRBV3-1 (or the pseudogene TRBV3-2) and TRBJ2-1; 10 bases are a match to TRBD2. Germline-derived CDR1 and CDR2 are LGHDT and YNNKEL (reference sequence). The ends lost 4 bases at V and 4 bases at J; junction bases unmatched: 19. This CDR3 spans 20 amino acids. CDR3 sequence (DNA): TGTGCCAGCAGCCTTCCGAAATTAGCGGGAGGCCGTCTTAGATACAATGAGCAGTTCTTC. As protein: CASSLPKLAGGRLRYNEQFF.

This chain uses TRBV3-1 (or the pseudogene TRBV3-2) with TRBJ1-1; D may be TRBD1 (5 bases). The CDR3 spans 14 residues. CDR1 and CDR2 from the germline V gene are LGHDT and YNNKEL (reference sequence). V shed 1 base and J shed 5 bases, with 11 bases lying between them. CDR3 amino acids: CASSQVSEGTEAFF. CDR3 in DNA: TGTGCCAGCAGCCAAGTTTCTGAGGGGACTGAAGCTTTCTTT.

In this sample, this clone turned up a few times. The CDR3: CASSPQGRNYGYTF. The CDR3 DNA is TGTGCCAGCTCACCACAGGGGAGGAACTATGGCTACACCTTC. The chain links TRBV18 to TRBJ1-2, with D perhaps TRBD1 (5 bases). V dropped 1 base and J dropped 2 bases, with 8 bases sitting between them. The CDR3 consists of 14 residues. CDR1 is KGHSH, CDR2 LQKENI, per germline.

This rearrangement joins TRBV3-1 (or the pseudogene TRBV3-2) to TRBJ2-7; 13 positions match TRBD2. V shed 5 bases and J 6 bases; nucleotides not matched to a gene: 4. Germline V gene data show CDR1 as LGHDT and CDR2 as YNNKEL (reference sequence). CDR3 length equals 14 residues. CDR3 residues: CASSSGLAGVEQYF. The CDR3 DNA follows: TGTGCCAGCAGCAGCGGACTAGCGGGGGTCGAGCAGTACTTC.

This clone was seen only a few times. The V call is TRBV7-2, the J call TRBJ2-7, with 7 bases matching TRBD1. V shed 4 bases, J shed 0 bases, and the junction held 9 bases outside the gene matches. The CDR3 is made up of 16 amino acids. The V gene's germline CDR1 is SGHTA and CDR2 FQGNSA. CDR3 loop: CASSSNRQGFSYEQYF. CDR3 coding DNA: TGTGCCAGCAGCTCCAACCGACAGGGATTCTCCTACGAGCAGTACTTC.

The chain recombines TRBV6-5 with TRBJ2-3, with D possibly being TRBD1 (6 bases). CDR3 length equals 13 residues. Germline V gives CDR1 MNHEY, CDR2 SVGAGI. V lost 6 bases to trimming and J lost 2 bases, with 9 bases between them. CDR3 bases: TGTGCCAGCAGGACAGGAATCACAGATACGCAGTATTTT. Residues: CASRTGITDTQYF.

The CDR3 DNA reads TGTGCCAGCAGCCGGACAGGGAGTCAGCCCCAGCATTTT. Protein product: CASSRTGSQPQHF. The chain combines TRBV13 with TRBJ1-5, with 8 bases that match TRBD1. Looked up from germline, CDR1 is PRHDT and CDR2 is FYEKMQ (reference sequence). Trimming took 5 bases from V and 6 from J; bases not matched to a gene: 3. This CDR3 region has 13 residues.

This sequence joins TRBV30 and TRBJ1-6; D possibly corresponds to TRBD1 (6 bases). With 3 bases removed from V and 7 bases from J, the gap between germline ends came to 16 bases. Germline CDR1 GTSNPN, CDR2 SVGIG (reference sequence). This CDR3 is built from 15 residues. CDR3 bases: TGTGCCTGGAGATGGAAAGGGGGGAAAAATTCACCCCTCCACTTT. It encodes CAWRWKGGKNSPLHF. Based on the CDR3 plus reference TRBV30 and TRBJ1-6, the full variable domain is SQTIHQWPATLVQPVGSPLSLECTVEGTSNPNLYWYRQAAGRGLQLLFYSVGIGQISSEVPQNLSASRPQDRQFILSSKKLLLSDSGFYLCAWRWKGGKNSPLHFGNGTRLTVT.

This chain links TRBV11-2 with TRBJ1-1; unclear D gene. The germline V and J ends were trimmed by 2 bases and 3 bases, with 7 bases remaining between them. Germline CDR1 reads SGHAT; CDR2 reads FQNNGV. The CDR3 spans 13 residues. The CDR3 region is CASSLLVYTEAFF. As DNA, the CDR3 is TGTGCCAGCAGCTTATTAGTATACACTGAAGCTTTCTTT.

The rearrangement links TRBV7-2 to TRBJ2-7; D is ambiguous. The germline gives CDR1 SGHTA, CDR2 FQGNSA. V lost 2 bases and J 6 bases, leaving 5 bases between the germline ends. This CDR3 has 11 amino acids. CDR3 coding DNA: TGTGCCAGCAGCTTAATTCTCGAGCAGTACTTC. It specifies CASSLILEQYF.

The V call is TRBV18, the J call TRBJ2-3, with 8 bases fitting TRBD1. Germline CDR1 is KGHSH and CDR2 is LQKENI. The junction had 7 bases not matched to a gene; V was cut back by 4 bases and J by 4 bases. The CDR3 spans 15 residues. The CDR3 coding sequence is TGTGCCAGCTCACGAACCGAACAGGGGGCAGATACGCAGTATTTT. Residues: CASSRTEQGADTQYF.

The V call is TRBV5-1, the J call TRBJ1-4, with 8 bases lining up with TRBD1. The CDR3 is 15 residues long. Germline CDR1 reads SGHRS; CDR2 reads YFSETQ. Trimming cost V 4 bases and J 10 bases; bases outside gene matches: 12. CDR3 region: CASSDNIGQGGKLFF. CDR3 DNA sequence: TGCGCCAGCAGCGATAATATAGGACAGGGTGGAAAACTGTTTTTT.

This clone has a handful of counts. The chain couples TRBV19 to TRBJ1-4, with 9 bases that match TRBD1. The CDR3 length is 13 residues. V dropped 8 bases and J dropped 4; count of bases not matched to a gene: 2. Germline V gene lookup returns CDR1 LNHDA and CDR2 SQIVND (reference sequence). CDR3 region: CASGDRVNEKLFF. The CDR3 nucleotides read TGTGCCAGTGGGGACAGGGTTAATGAAAAACTGTTTTTT.

V is TRBV18 and J is TRBJ1-2; 7 bases are shared with TRBD1. V shed 2 bases, J shed 6 bases, and the junction held 9 bases outside the gene matches. There are 15 residues in the CDR3. Germline-derived CDR1 and CDR2 are KGHSH and LQKENI. The CDR3 DNA reads as TGTGCCAGCTCACCAAACCAGGCTACAGGGGATGGCTACACCTTC. It translates to CASSPNQATGDGYTF.

In this sample, this clone turned up a few times. The chain is built from TRBV30 and TRBJ1-6; D may be TRBD1 (5 bases). Trimming removed 2 bases from V and 13 bases from J, with 18 bases in between. The germline V gene encodes CDR1 GTSNPN and CDR2 SVGIG (reference sequence). The CDR3 sequence is 14 residues long. CDR3 protein: CAWSWDDGASPLHF. CDR3 nucleotides: TGTGCCTGGAGTTGGGACGATGGGGCTTCGCCCCTCCACTTT. Looking up the rest from reference TRBV30 and TRBJ1-6 gives the full variable domain: SQTIHQWPATLVQPVGSPLSLECTVEGTSNPNLYWYRQAAGRGLQLLFYSVGIGQISSEVPQNLSASRPQDRQFILSSKKLLLSDSGFYLCAWSWDDGASPLHFGNGTRLTVT.

This rearrangement joins TRBV30 to TRBJ1-3; D is ambiguous. The CDR3 contains 13 residues. The germline V gene has CDR1 GTSNPN and CDR2 SVGIG (reference sequence). With 2 bases removed from V and 3 bases from J, the gap between germline ends came to 8 bases. CDR3 protein: CAWSLGNGNTIYF. CDR3 nucleotide sequence: TGTGCCTGGAGTTTAGGGAATGGAAACACCATATATTTT.

The CDR3 DNA reads TGTGCCAGCAGCAAAATGGACGGGCCCCCGGGCCTAGTCACTGAAGCTTTCTTT. Encoded protein: CASSKMDGPPGLVTEAFF. The chain has TRBV21-1 and TRBJ1-1. TRBV21-1 is an annotated pseudogene. The CDR3 is made up of 18 amino acids.

V is TRBV14 and J is TRBJ2-3, with D unclear. V lost 1 base to trimming and J lost 0 bases, with 11 bases between them. The CDR3 is 16 residues long. Germline CDR1 and CDR2: SGHDN and FVKESK. DNA for the CDR3: TGTGCCAGCAGCCAAGTCGCCTCTACTAGCACAGATACGCAGTATTTT. It codes for CASSQVASTSTDTQYF.

V gene TRBV19 combines with J gene TRBJ2-1, with TRBD1 matching 10 bases. The germline gives CDR1 LNHDA, CDR2 SQIVND (reference sequence). J lost 1 base, V lost 4 bases, and 1 base had no gene match. The CDR3 consists of 15 residues. CDR3 region: CASSKGQGSYNEQFF. In DNA form, the CDR3 reads TGTGCCAGTAGTAAGGGACAGGGGTCCTACAATGAGCAGTTCTTC.

The chain recombines TRBV19 with TRBJ2-2; 9 bases are shared with TRBD2. Per the germline V gene, CDR1 is LNHDA and CDR2 is SQIVND (reference sequence). The CDR3 length is 15 residues. Losses at the gene ends were 3 bases for V and 7 bases for J; bases not matched to a gene: 6. The CDR3 DNA reads as TGTGCCAGTAGTATCCGCGGGGGGGCCGGCGGGGAGCTGTTTTTT. It yields the protein CASSIRGGAGGELFF.

This CDR3 is CASRPTGAYEQYF. The CDR3, as DNA: TGTGCCAGCAGGCCCACAGGGGCCTACGAGCAGTACTTC. The chain carries TRBV6-5 and TRBJ2-7; TRBD1 agrees at 7 bases. This CDR3 is built from 13 residues. The V gene end was trimmed by 6 bases and the J gene end by 2 bases; junction bases not matched to a gene: 4. Looked up from germline, CDR1 is MNHEY and CDR2 is SVGAGI.

The gene calls are TRBV5-1 and TRBJ2-3; D ambiguous. Deletions cut 2 bases from V and 0 bases from J, with 10 bases between. CDR3 length: 15 residues. Looked up from germline, CDR1 is SGHRS and CDR2 is YFSETQ. CDR3 amino acids: CASSFQLTSTDTQYF. For the CDR3, the DNA is TGCGCCAGCAGCTTTCAACTTACTAGCACAGATACGCAGTATTTT.

The J gene is TRBJ2-7, the V gene TRBV20-1; 9 positions match TRBD2. Germline V gene sequence: CDR1 DFQATT, CDR2 SNEGSKA (reference sequence). The CDR3 sequence is 14 residues long. V lost 3 bases to trimming and J lost 5 bases; unmatched junction nucleotides: 8. CDR3 sequence (DNA): TGCAGTGCTAGTCAGAATAGCGGGAGAGACGAGCAGTACTTC. Translated: CSASQNSGRDEQYF.

For the CDR3, the DNA is TGTGCCAGCAGTGATCAAACAGGGTTGGAGACCCAGTACTTC. This translates into CASSDQTGLETQYF. V usage is TRBV6-1 and J usage is TRBJ2-5; D possibly corresponds to TRBD1 (6 bases). The germline V gene has CDR1 MNHNS and CDR2 SASEGT. The CDR3 spans 14 residues. The V gene lost 3 bases and the J gene lost 5 bases, with 13 bases spanning the gap.

The V and J genes are TRBV18 and TRBJ1-1; D may be TRBD1 (6 bases). Trimming stripped 3 bases from V and 1 base from J, with 12 bases between. Germline V lookup: CDR1 KGHSH, CDR2 LQKENI. CDR3 length: 15 residues. CDR3 coding DNA: TGTGCCAGCTCACCTGAGGGGGGTGGGAACACTGAAGCTTTCTTT. Protein sequence: CASSPEGGGNTEAFF.

The J gene is TRBJ1-6, the V gene TRBV6-5; D remains unclear. Germline values: CDR1 MNHEY, CDR2 SVGAGI. The CDR3 sequence is 14 residues long. Trimming stripped 0 bases from V and 9 bases from J, with 9 bases between. DNA for the CDR3: TGTGCCAGCAGTTACTCGTCCTACGGTTCACCCCTCCACTTT. Translation: CASSYSSYGSPLHF.

The chain carries TRBV27 and TRBJ2-2, with unresolved D. Germline CDR1 and CDR2: MNHEY and SMNVEV (reference sequence). The CDR3 contains 13 residues. V was cut by 6 bases and J by 6 bases, with 11 bases left in between. The CDR3 loop is CASRHDRPGELFF. In nucleotides, the CDR3 is TGTGCCAGCAGACATGATCGACCCGGGGAGCTGTTTTTT.

V gene TRBV10-3 combines with J gene TRBJ2-1, with 10 nucleotides matching TRBD1. Germline lookup yields CDR1 ENHRY and CDR2 SYGVKD. The junction had 3 bases not matched to a gene; V was cut back by 3 bases and J by 4 bases. This CDR3 contains 15 residues. The DNA of the CDR3 is TGTGCCATCAGTGATTCGGGACAGGGGTACAATGAGCAGTTCTTC. Amino acid sequence: CAISDSGQGYNEQFF.